These 18 T cell receptor beta chains originate from one sample sequenced in a study of blood T cells in healthy people across ages. It was with a sample-barcoded 5' primer and a J-beta primer mix that a second PCR of about 6 to 12 cycles was run. TCRdb re-called the 5' RACE reads through MiXCR, storing one row per CDR3 protein. The data show around 1,600,000 distinct CDR3 sequences, with roughly 43% seen just once and approximately 4.1% held by the top ten. Material for sequencing was blood. Receptor source: a woman younger than 35 in good health.

This clonotype has just a few counts. The J gene is TRBJ2-7, the V gene TRBV9, with 7 bases matching TRBD1. There are 15 residues in the CDR3. Germline assignment: CDR1 SGDLS and CDR2 YYNGEE. Germline trimming cut 4 bases from V and 3 bases from J; bases unmatched to any gene: 10. The CDR3 loop is CASSTRTGGDYEQYF. CDR3 sequence (DNA): TGTGCCAGCAGCACAAGGACAGGTGGGGACTACGAGCAGTACTTC.

This clonotype was detected only once. J is TRBJ2-1 and V is TRBV20-1; TRBD2 matches at 9 bases. V shed 0 bases, J shed 4 bases, and the junction held 4 bases outside the gene matches. CDR1 DFQATT and CDR2 SNEGSKA come from the germline V gene (reference sequence). The CDR3 is made up of 15 amino acids. CDR3 nucleotides: TGCAGTGCTAGAGATAGCGGGAGCCTTTACAATGAGCAGTTCTTC. Encoded protein: CSARDSGSLYNEQFF.

This clonotype showed up many times. V usage is TRBV27 and J usage is TRBJ2-1, with D maybe TRBD2 (5 bases). This CDR3 is 15 amino acids long. V shed 1 base and J shed 8 bases, with 15 bases lying between them. CDR1 and CDR2 (germline): MNHEY, SMNVEV (reference sequence). The CDR3 sequence is CASSLWLGGVDEQFF. CDR3 DNA: TGTGCCAGCAGTTTATGGCTAGGAGGCGTCGATGAGCAGTTCTTC.

The chain is built from TRBV2 and TRBJ2-1; TRBD1 agrees at 9 bases. The CDR3 sequence is 13 residues long. Per the germline V gene, CDR1 is SNHLY and CDR2 is FYNNEI. Germline trimming cut 7 bases from V and 13 bases from J; bases unmatched to any gene: 11. In nucleotides, the CDR3 is TGTGCCAGCACCGGGACAGGGATGGAGACCCAGTTCTTC. It encodes CASTGTGMETQFF.

A few counts support this clonotype. V is TRBV6-6 and J is TRBJ2-7; D gene uncertain. The CDR3 consists of 15 residues. In germline, CDR1 is MNHNY, CDR2 SVGAGI (reference sequence). V dropped 6 bases and J dropped 0 bases, with 15 bases sitting between them. In DNA form, the CDR3 reads TGTGCCAGCAGGCTACTACGCGCCAGCTCCTACGAGCAGTACTTC. As protein: CASRLLRASSYEQYF.

This clonotype has more than one count but fewer than ten. CDR3 region: CASNLAGVMNTEAFF. As DNA, the CDR3 is TGTGCCAGCAATCTGGCAGGAGTCATGAACACTGAAGCTTTCTTT. V gene TRBV6-2 or TRBV6-3 combines with J gene TRBJ1-1; no clear D. Germline loops: CDR1 MNHEY, CDR2 SVGEGT. This CDR3 has 15 amino acids. V was shortened by 7 bases and J by 0 bases, with 15 bases between the two germline ends.

A few counts support this clonotype. The chain uses TRBV6-4 and TRBJ1-1; TRBD1 might be the D (6 bases). CDR3 length: 14 residues. The V end was cut by 6 bases, the J end by 4 bases, with 15 bases between. Germline CDR1 and CDR2: MRHNA and SNTAGT. The CDR3 nucleotides are TGTGCCAGCAGGGCAGGGGAAATGGGCACTGAAGCTTTCTTT. It encodes CASRAGEMGTEAFF.

The V and J genes are TRBV29-1 and TRBJ1-5; D remains unclear. Germline CDR1 and CDR2: SQVTM and ANQGSEA. V lost 6 bases to trimming and J lost 0 bases, with 12 bases between them. This CDR3 region has 14 residues. CDR3 nucleotide sequence: TGCAGCGTCGCAGATGGACCTAGCAATCAGCCCCAGCATTTT. It specifies CSVADGPSNQPQHF.

This clonotype was observed a handful of times. The chain links TRBV6-5 to TRBJ2-2; D remains ambiguous. This CDR3 is built from 15 residues. Trimming took off 1 base at V and 0 bases at J, with 6 bases between the two ends. Germline V lookup: CDR1 MNHEY, CDR2 SVGAGI. The DNA for the CDR3 is TGTGCCAGCAGTTACTTACTATCGAACACCGGGGAGCTGTTTTTT. This translates into CASSYLLSNTGELFF.

This clonotype turned up a few times. The CDR3 spells CASSPKMGEQFF. CDR3 DNA sequence: TGTGCCAGCAGCCCGAAAATGGGGGAGCAGTTCTTC. This rearrangement joins TRBV7-9 to TRBJ2-1, with D unresolved. The CDR3 consists of 12 residues. From germline, CDR1 is SEHNR and CDR2 FQNEAQ (reference sequence). The V end lost 5 bases, the J end lost 10 bases, and 12 bases lay between the germline ends.

In this sample, this clonotype turned up a few times. This chain links TRBV4-3 with TRBJ2-1; TRBD2 agrees at 7 bases. V trimming: 0 bases; J trimming: 10 bases; junction bases outside the gene matches: 6. This CDR3 region has 14 residues. Per germline, CDR1 LGHNA and CDR2 YSLEER. The CDR3 here is CASSQDGGGLEQFF. Written as DNA, the CDR3 is TGCGCCAGCAGCCAAGATGGGGGAGGGCTAGAGCAGTTCTTC.

The V call is TRBV5-1, the J call TRBJ1-4, with a possible D match to TRBD1 (6 bases). Trimming stripped 3 bases from V and 6 bases from J, with 15 bases between. The CDR3 length is 15 residues. Germline-derived CDR1 and CDR2 are SGHRS and YFSETQ. CDR3 in DNA: TGCGCCAGCAGCTCGAGAGGGGGTGTTGATGAAAAACTGTTTTTT. Translation: CASSSRGGVDEKLFF.

The V call is TRBV5-1, the J call TRBJ1-1; D might be TRBD1 (5 bases). Trimming removed 4 bases from V and 0 bases from J, with 13 bases in between. The CDR3 totals 15 residues. CDR1 is SGHRS and CDR2 is YFSETQ in the germline V gene. This CDR3 is CASSLGVLLNTEAFF. Here the CDR3 DNA reads TGCGCCAGCAGCCTGGGGGTTCTGTTGAACACTGAAGCTTTCTTT. The full variable domain, with the rest looked up from reference TRBV5-1 and TRBJ1-1, is KAGVTQTPRYLIKTRGQQVTLSCSPISGHRSVSWYQQTPGQGLQFLFEYFSETQRNKGNFPGRFSGRQFSNSRSEMNVSTLELGDSALYLCASSLGVLLNTEAFFGQGTRLTVV.

V and J are TRBV9 and TRBJ2-1; TRBD2 aligns across 9 bases. The J call is doubtful: the DNA matches TRBJ2-7 better. Germline lookup yields CDR1 SGDLS and CDR2 YYNGEE. This CDR3 region has 16 residues. CDR3 nucleotide sequence: TGTGCCAGCAGCCCAGATAGCGGGAGCGCCTACAATGAGCAGTACTTC. As protein: CASSPDSGSAYNEQYF.

This chain uses TRBV9 with TRBJ2-3, with D unclear. This CDR3 region has 13 residues. Between the trimmed V and J ends, which lost 3 bases and 2 bases, there was a span of 7 bases. Germline-derived CDR1 and CDR2 are SGDLS and YYNGEE. In DNA form, the CDR3 reads TGTGCCAGCAGCGGCGGATTCACAGATACGCAGTATTTT. It specifies CASSGGFTDTQYF. The full variable domain, in which reference TRBV9 and TRBJ2-3 provide the parts outside the CDR3, is DSGVTQTPKHLITATGQRVTLRCSPRSGDLSVYWYQQSLDQGLQFLIQYYNGEERAKGNILERFSAQQFPDLHSELNLSSLELGDSALYFCASSGGFTDTQYFGPGTRLTVL.

This clonotype was observed a few times. Germline is not matched at one junction end, which may reflect a read error. This chain links TRBV7-7 with TRBJ2-1; 7 nucleotides match TRBD2. The end of the DNA aligns better with TRBJ2-7, so the J call may be wrong. This CDR3 contains 13 residues. In germline, CDR1 is SSHAT, CDR2 FNYEAQ (reference sequence). CDR3 residues: CASIVGGRGEQYF. In nucleotides, the CDR3 is TGTGCTAGCATCGTGGGGGGGAGAGGGGAGCAGTACTTC.

This clonotype was detected a few times. The rearrangement joins TRBV4-3 to TRBJ2-7; TRBD1 might be the D (7 bases). CDR1 and CDR2 from the germline V gene are LGHNA and YSLEER. Trimming removed 2 bases from V and 2 bases from J, with 19 bases in between. The CDR3 extends over 17 amino acids. The CDR3 sequence: CASSQLTQGGETYEQYF. Here the CDR3 DNA reads TGCGCCAGCAGCCAACTCACGCAGGGGGGCGAGACCTACGAGCAGTACTTC.

The chain carries TRBV7-3 and TRBJ2-7; TRBD1 matches 7 bases. The CDR3 has 15 residues. With V trimmed by 3 bases and J by 7 bases, 12 bases remained unmatched. In germline, CDR1 is SGHTA, CDR2 FQGTGA. The CDR3 nucleotides are TGTGCCAGCAGCTTTGGGACAGTAGTTAACAATGAGCAGTACTTC. Translating it yields CASSFGTVVNNEQYF.